This T cell receptor beta chain appears in the sequencing data of a study of glioma-infiltrating T cells after dendritic cell vaccination. This clone has more than one count but fewer than ten. The time point is: after dendritic cell vaccination, including at tumor progression/relapse. No glioblastoma patient carried an isocitrate dehydrogenase mutation. This table comes from immunoSEQ multiplex PCR, and its TCRdb copy is limited to in-frame clones, with some not included. The sample lists over 80,000 clones; approximately 75% were seen once. The length of the CDR3 is 13 residues. The ends were cut back, 8 bases at V and 3 bases at J, with 11 bases in the middle. CDR1 is SNHLY, CDR2 FYNNEI, per germline.

The source is a human donor with glioblastoma. V and J are TRBV2 and TRBJ2-1; weak D call: TRBD1 (5 bases). Sequencing was performed on blood, taken after dendritic cell vaccination. The CDR3 sequence: CASRGHDYNEQFF. CDR3 in DNA: TGTGCCAGCCGCGGACACGACTACAATGAGCAGTTCTTC.